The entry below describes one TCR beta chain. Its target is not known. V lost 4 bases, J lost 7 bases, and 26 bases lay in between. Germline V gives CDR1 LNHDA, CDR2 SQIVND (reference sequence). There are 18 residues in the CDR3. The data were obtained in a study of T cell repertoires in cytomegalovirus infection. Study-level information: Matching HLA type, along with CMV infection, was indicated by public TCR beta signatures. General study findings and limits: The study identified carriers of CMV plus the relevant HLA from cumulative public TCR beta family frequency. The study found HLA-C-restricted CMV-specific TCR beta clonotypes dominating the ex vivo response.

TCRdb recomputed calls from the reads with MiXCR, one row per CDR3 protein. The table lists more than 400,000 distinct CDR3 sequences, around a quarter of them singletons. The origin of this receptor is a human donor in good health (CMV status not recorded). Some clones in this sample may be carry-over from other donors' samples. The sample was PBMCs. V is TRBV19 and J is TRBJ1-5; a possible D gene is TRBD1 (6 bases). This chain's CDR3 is CASSSLKINRNRAQPQHF. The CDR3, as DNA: TGTGCCAGTAGTAGTCTTAAAATCAACCGGAACAGGGCCCAGCCCCAGCATTTT. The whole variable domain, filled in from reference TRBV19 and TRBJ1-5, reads DGGITQSPKYLFRKEGQNVTLSCEQNLNHDAMYWYRQDPGQGLRLIYYSQIVNDFQKGDIAEGYSVSREKKESFPLTVTSAQKNPTAFYLCASSSLKINRNRAQPQHFGDGTRLSIL.